This is a list of T cell receptor beta chains from one sample in a study of beta chain features in type 1 diabetes. Sequenced by immunoSEQ multiplex PCR; TCRdb stores in-frame clones only, minus some. Of approximately 380,000 clones in the sample, about 15% were seen once. The sample taken for sequencing was naive CD4+ T cells from blood. The receptors originated from a woman under 30 in good health. The CDR3 runs from the conserved cysteine through the conserved F or W. Fields, in order: CDR3 DNA, CDR3 protein, V gene, J gene, D gene, clone size. A D gene is named only where the DNA matches it firmly. Rows may omit the clone size; those that give it use once, few, many or a size class.

DNA: TGTGCCAGCAGTCCCCGGACAGGGGGCGACGGTCAGCCCCAGCATTTT
CDR3: CASSPRTGGDGQPQHF
V: TRBV25-1
J: TRBJ1-5
D: TRBD1
size: -

DNA: TGTGCCAGCGGAAGAAGGACTAGCGATATTGAGCAGTTCTTC
CDR3: CASGRRTSDIEQFF
V: TRBV6-5
J: TRBJ2-1
D: TRBD2
size: -

DNA: TGTGCCAGCAGGGTACCAGCCGGGACAGGTTCCTACGAGCAGTACTTC
CDR3: CASRVPAGTGSYEQYF
V: TRBV28
J: TRBJ2-7
D: TRBD1
size: few

DNA: TGCGCCAGCAGCTGGACAGGGAGCACAGATACGCAGTATTTT
CDR3: CASSWTGSTDTQYF
V: TRBV5-1
J: TRBJ2-3
D: TRBD1
size: -

DNA: TGTGCCAGCAGTTCGAGGGGGGGCGCATCAGAGACCCAGTACTTC
CDR3: CASSSRGGASETQYF
V: TRBV5-6
J: TRBJ2-5
D: -
size: -

DNA: TGTGCCAGCTCACCACCGGCAACAGATACGCAGTATTTT
CDR3: CASSPPATDTQYF
V: TRBV18
J: TRBJ2-3
D: -
size: few

DNA: TGTGCCTGGAGTAAGGGGGCGCCAGGAGACATTCAGTACTTC
CDR3: CAWSKGAPGDIQYF
V: TRBV30
J: TRBJ2-4
D: TRBD1
size: -

DNA: TGTGCCAGCAGTGAGTCGGAGCGGGGAAACATTCAGTACTTC
CDR3: CASSESERGNIQYF
V: TRBV2
J: TRBJ2-4
D: TRBD2
size: few

DNA: TGCGCCAGCAGCTTGGTGGTAGCGGGACCTCCCGAGCAGTACTTC
CDR3: CASSLVVAGPPEQYF
V: TRBV5-1
J: TRBJ2-7
D: TRBD2
size: -

DNA: TGTGCCAGCAGCGTAGGACTAGCGGGTATGCCCTTCACAGATACGCAGTATTTT
CDR3: CASSVGLAGMPFTDTQYF
V: TRBV9
J: TRBJ2-3
D: TRBD2
size: -

DNA: TGTGCCTGTGACAGGGGGCTCTACGAGCAGTACTTC
CDR3: CACDRGLYEQYF
V: TRBV30
J: TRBJ2-7
D: TRBD1
size: few

DNA: TGTGCCAGCAGTGGACGTAAAAGGGGCCGTGACGAGCAGTACTTC
CDR3: CASSGRKRGRDEQYF
V: TRBV28
J: TRBJ2-7
D: -
size: few

DNA: TGTGCCAGTAGGCGACAGGGCCCTCCCAATGAGCAGTTCTTC
CDR3: CASRRQGPPNEQFF
V: TRBV19
J: TRBJ2-1
D: TRBD1
size: -

DNA: TGTGCCAGCAGCTTACTAACTAGCGCTAGGGAGACCCAGTACTTC
CDR3: CASSLLTSARETQYF
V: TRBV5-6
J: TRBJ2-5
D: TRBD2
size: -

DNA: TGTGCCAGCAGCGTAGTTGGGACTAGCGGGGCCGGTGAGCAGTTCTTC
CDR3: CASSVVGTSGAGEQFF
V: TRBV9
J: TRBJ2-1
D: TRBD2
size: -

DNA: TGTGCCAGCAGAGGGGGCGTCACCGGGGAGCTGTTTTTT
CDR3: CASRGGVTGELFF
V: TRBV7-6
J: TRBJ2-2
D: TRBD1
size: -

DNA: TGTGCCAGCAGCGACTCCGGGACTAGCGGGAGAACGGAGACCCAGTACTTC
CDR3: CASSDSGTSGRTETQYF
V: TRBV7-9
J: TRBJ2-5
D: TRBD2
size: few

DNA: TGTGCCTGGAGTCGCGCGGGAGGGCGAAAAAACACCATATATTTT
CDR3: CAWSRAGGRKNTIYF
V: TRBV30
J: TRBJ1-3
D: -
size: -

DNA: TGTGCCAGCAGTTACGGTCTCCTATGGAACACCGGGGAGCTGTTTTTT
CDR3: CASSYGLLWNTGELFF
V: TRBV6-5
J: TRBJ2-2
D: -
size: -

DNA: TGTGCCAGCAGCGTAGTAGGACAACCGATCCATGGCTACACCTTC
CDR3: CASSVVGQPIHGYTF
V: TRBV9
J: TRBJ1-2
D: -
size: few

DNA: TGTGCCAGCAGCGCCCACGGGCAGGGGGTCTCCGGGGCCAACGTCCTGACTTTC
CDR3: CASSAHGQGVSGANVLTF
V: TRBV7-2
J: TRBJ2-6
D: TRBD1
size: -

DNA: TGTGCCAGCAGCTTAGTTTCTCAGGTTACCGGGGAGCTGTTTTTT
CDR3: CASSLVSQVTGELFF
V: TRBV7-9
J: TRBJ2-2
D: -
size: -

DNA: TGCAGCGGGTTTTTTAGCGGCAATGAGCAGTTCTTC
CDR3: CSGFFSGNEQFF
V: TRBV29-1
J: TRBJ2-1
D: -
size: -

DNA: TGCGCCAGCAGCTGGTCGGGACAGGAGACCTACGAGCAGTACTTC
CDR3: CASSWSGQETYEQYF
V: TRBV5-1
J: TRBJ2-7
D: TRBD1
size: -

DNA: TGTGCTAGTGGTCCAGGGGTCGGGAAAGAGACCCAGTACTTC
CDR3: CASGPGVGKETQYF
V: TRBV12-5
J: TRBJ2-5
D: -
size: -

DNA: TGTGCCAGCAGCTCTATGGGCGGGAGGTACAATGAGCAGTTCTTC
CDR3: CASSSMGGRYNEQFF
V: TRBV28
J: TRBJ2-1
D: TRBD2
size: -

DNA: TGTGCCAGCAGTCCCGGGGCGGGAGGAGGGAATGAGCAGTTCTTC
CDR3: CASSPGAGGGNEQFF
V: TRBV6-4
J: TRBJ2-1
D: TRBD2
size: few

DNA: TGTGCCAGCAGTTTCCCCACAGGGAGGGACGAGCAGTACTTC
CDR3: CASSFPTGRDEQYF
V: TRBV28
J: TRBJ2-7
D: -
size: few

DNA: TGTGCCAGCAGCGCCCCCGACAGAATTCCCTACGAGCAGTACTTC
CDR3: CASSAPDRIPYEQYF
V: TRBV11-1
J: TRBJ2-7
D: -
size: few

DNA: TGTGCCAGCAGCCCCGCGGGGGGTCAGAATCAGCCCCAGCATTTT
CDR3: CASSPAGGQNQPQHF
V: TRBV7-9
J: TRBJ1-5
D: -
size: few